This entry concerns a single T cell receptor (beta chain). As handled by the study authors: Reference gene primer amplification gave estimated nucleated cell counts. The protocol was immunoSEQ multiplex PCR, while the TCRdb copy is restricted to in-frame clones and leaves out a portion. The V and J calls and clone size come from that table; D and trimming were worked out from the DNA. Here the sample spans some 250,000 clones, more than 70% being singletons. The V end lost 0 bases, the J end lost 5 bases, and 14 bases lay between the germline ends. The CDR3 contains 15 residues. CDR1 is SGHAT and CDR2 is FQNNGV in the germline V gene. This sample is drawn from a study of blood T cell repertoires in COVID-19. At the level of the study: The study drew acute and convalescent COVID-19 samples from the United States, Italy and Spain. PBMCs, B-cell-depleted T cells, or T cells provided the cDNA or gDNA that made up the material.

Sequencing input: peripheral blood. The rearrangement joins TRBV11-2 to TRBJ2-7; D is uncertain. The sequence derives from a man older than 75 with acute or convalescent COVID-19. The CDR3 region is CASSLDLSYQNEQYF. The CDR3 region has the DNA TGTGCCAGCAGCTTAGATCTGAGCTACCAAAACGAGCAGTACTTC.